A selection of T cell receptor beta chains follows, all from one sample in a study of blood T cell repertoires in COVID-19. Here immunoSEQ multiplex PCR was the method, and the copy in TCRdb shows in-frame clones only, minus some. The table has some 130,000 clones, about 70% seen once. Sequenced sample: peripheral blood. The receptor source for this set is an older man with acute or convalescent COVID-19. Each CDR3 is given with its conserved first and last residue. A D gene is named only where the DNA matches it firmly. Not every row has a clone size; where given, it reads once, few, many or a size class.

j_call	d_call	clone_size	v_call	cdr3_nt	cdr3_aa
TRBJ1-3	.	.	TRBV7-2	TGTGCCAGCAGCCCACAGGGTGCTGGAAACACCATATATTTT	CASSPQGAGNTIYF
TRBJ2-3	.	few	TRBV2	TGTGCCAGCAGTGAAATAGCTTCCACAGATACGCAGTATTTT	CASSEIASTDTQYF
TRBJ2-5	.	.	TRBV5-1	TGCGCCAGCAGCTTGGACGGAGCCCCGCAAGAGACCCAGTACTTC	CASSLDGAPQETQYF
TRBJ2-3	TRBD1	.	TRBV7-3	TGTGCCAGCAGCCGAAGGACAGGGTGGACAGATACGCAGTATTTT	CASSRRTGWTDTQYF
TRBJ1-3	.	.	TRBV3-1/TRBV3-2	TGTGCCAGCAGTCTTTATGCTGGAAACACCATATATTTT	CASSLYAGNTIYF
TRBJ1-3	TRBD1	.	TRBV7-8	TGTGCCAGCAGCTTTGGACAGGCTCACCTCCCAGAGGGAAACACCATATATTTT	CASSFGQAHLPEGNTIYF
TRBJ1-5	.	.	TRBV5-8	TGTGCCAGCAGCCCATTCGGGGATCAGCCCCAGCATTTT	CASSPFGDQPQHF
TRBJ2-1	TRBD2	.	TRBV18	TGTGCCAGCTCACGACTAGCGGGGGGTACTAGGGAGCAGTTCTTC	CASSRLAGGTREQFF
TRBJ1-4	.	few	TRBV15	TGTGCCACCAGCAGATCCACGGGCAGGGCTACAACTAATGAAAAACTGTTTTTT	CATSRSTGRATTNEKLFF
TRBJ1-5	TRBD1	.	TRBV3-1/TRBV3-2	TGTGCCAGCAGCCAAGACCAATCCGGGACAGGGCCAAGGGGCAATCAGCCCCAGCATTTT	CASSQDQSGTGPRGNQPQHF
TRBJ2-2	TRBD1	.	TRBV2	TGTGCCGGGGGACAGGGCGCGAACACCGGGGAGCTGTTTTTT	CAGGQGANTGELFF
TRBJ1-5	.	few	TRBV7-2	TGTGCCAGCAGCGAACAGGGTAACCAGCCCCAGCATTTT	CASSEQGNQPQHF
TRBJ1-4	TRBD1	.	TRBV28	TGTGCCAGCAGTTTTCAGACAGGGGGGTACGAAAAACTGTTTTTT	CASSFQTGGYEKLFF
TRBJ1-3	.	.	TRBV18	TGTGCCAGCTCACCTTTGACAGCCTCTGGAAACACCATATATTTT	CASSPLTASGNTIYF
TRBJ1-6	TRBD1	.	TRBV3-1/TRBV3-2	TGTGCCAGCAGCCAAACAACAGGGGCGGCTTCACCCCTCCACTTT	CASSQTTGAASPLHF
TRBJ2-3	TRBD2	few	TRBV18	TGTGCCAGCTCACAACCGGGACTAGCTCTCACAGATACGCAGTATTTT	CASSQPGLALTDTQYF
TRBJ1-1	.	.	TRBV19	TGTGCCAGTAGTATACGGGTGTCAGGGTACGGCACTGAAGCTTTCTTT	CASSIRVSGYGTEAFF
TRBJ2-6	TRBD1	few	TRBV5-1	TGCGCCAGCAGCGCGGCCCTACAGGGGGCTGGGGCCAACGTCCTGACTTTC	CASSAALQGAGANVLTF
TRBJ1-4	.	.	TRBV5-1	TGCGCCAGCAGCTATTCAAACCGGGGGAGAGGGTCAACTAATGAAAAACTGTTTTTT	CASSYSNRGRGSTNEKLFF
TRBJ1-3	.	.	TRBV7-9	TGTGCCAGCAGCATTGGGTGGACAGCTGGCGACACCATATATTTT	CASSIGWTAGDTIYF
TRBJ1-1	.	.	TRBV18	TGTGCCAGCTCGCAGTCGGGGGGGGCTCCTGAAGCTTTCTTT	CASSQSGGAPEAFF
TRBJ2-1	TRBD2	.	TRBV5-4	TGTGCCAGCAGCTTGCCGACTAGCGGGGGGTTTGACGAGCAGTTCTTC	CASSLPTSGGFDEQFF
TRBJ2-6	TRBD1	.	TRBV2	TGTGCCAGCACTCAACAGGGGTCTGGGGCCAACGTCCTGACTTTC	CASTQQGSGANVLTF
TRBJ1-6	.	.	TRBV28	TGTGCCAGCAGTCCTCGGGATTCACCCCTCCACTTT	CASSPRDSPLHF
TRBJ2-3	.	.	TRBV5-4	TGTGCCAGCAGCTTACCGGGGGGCCGCACAGATACGCAGTATTTT	CASSLPGGRTDTQYF
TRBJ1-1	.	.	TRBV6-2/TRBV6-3	TGTGCCAGCAGTAAACCTCAGGGGAACACTGAAGCTTTCTTT	CASSKPQGNTEAFF
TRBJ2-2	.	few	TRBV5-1	TGCGCCAGCAGCCCAACCGACGGGATTGCCGGGGAGCTGTTTTTT	CASSPTDGIAGELFF
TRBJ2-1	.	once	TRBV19	TGTGCCACCTCAGGGGCCTCTTTGGGCAGTGAGCAGTTCTTC	CATSGASLGSEQFF
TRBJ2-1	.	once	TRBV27	TGTGCCAGCAGTCTGGCGGGCAGGTACAATGAGCAGTTCTTC	CASSLAGRYNEQFF
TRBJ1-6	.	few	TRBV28	TGTGCCAGCAAGGCGGGACGGCTGAGCTCCTATAATTCACCCCTCCACTTT	CASKAGRLSSYNSPLHF
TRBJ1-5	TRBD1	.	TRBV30	TGTGCCTGGAGTTCGAGGGGACAGTTTAGCAATCAGCCCCAGCATTTT	CAWSSRGQFSNQPQHF
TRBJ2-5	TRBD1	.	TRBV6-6	TGTGCCAGCAGGCAGGGGGTATGGGAAGAGACCCAGTACTTC	CASRQGVWEETQYF
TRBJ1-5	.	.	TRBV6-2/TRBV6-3	TGTGCCAGCAGTTTCTTACTATCCGGGACACGTAGCAATCAGTCCCAGCATTTT	CASSFLLSGTRSNQSQHF
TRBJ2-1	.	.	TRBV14	TGTGCCAGCAGCCAAGATCTCCCAGGGTTATACAATGAGCAGTTCTTC	CASSQDLPGLYNEQFF
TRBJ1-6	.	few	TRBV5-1	TGCGCCAGCAGCTTGGCCGGGTATTCACCCCTCCACTTT	CASSLAGYSPLHF
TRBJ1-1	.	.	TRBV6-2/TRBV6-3	TGTGCCAGCAGTTCAGCCTTTGCTGCGTGGAGCACTGAAGCTTTCTTT	CASSSAFAAWSTEAFF